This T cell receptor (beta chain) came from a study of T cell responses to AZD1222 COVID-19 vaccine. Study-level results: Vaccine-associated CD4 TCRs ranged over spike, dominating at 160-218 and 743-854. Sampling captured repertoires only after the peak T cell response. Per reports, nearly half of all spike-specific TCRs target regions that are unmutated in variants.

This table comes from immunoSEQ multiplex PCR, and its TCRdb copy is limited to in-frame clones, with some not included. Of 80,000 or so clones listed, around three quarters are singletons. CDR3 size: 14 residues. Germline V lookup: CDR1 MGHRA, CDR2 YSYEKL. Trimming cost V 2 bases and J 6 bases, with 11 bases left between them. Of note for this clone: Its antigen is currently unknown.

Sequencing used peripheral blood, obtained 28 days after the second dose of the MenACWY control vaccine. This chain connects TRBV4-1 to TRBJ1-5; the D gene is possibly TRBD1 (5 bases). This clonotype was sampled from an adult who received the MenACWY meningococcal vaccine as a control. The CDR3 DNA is TGCGCCAGCAGCCAAATGAGGGGTGGTCAGCCCCAGCATTTT. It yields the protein CASSQMRGGQPQHF.